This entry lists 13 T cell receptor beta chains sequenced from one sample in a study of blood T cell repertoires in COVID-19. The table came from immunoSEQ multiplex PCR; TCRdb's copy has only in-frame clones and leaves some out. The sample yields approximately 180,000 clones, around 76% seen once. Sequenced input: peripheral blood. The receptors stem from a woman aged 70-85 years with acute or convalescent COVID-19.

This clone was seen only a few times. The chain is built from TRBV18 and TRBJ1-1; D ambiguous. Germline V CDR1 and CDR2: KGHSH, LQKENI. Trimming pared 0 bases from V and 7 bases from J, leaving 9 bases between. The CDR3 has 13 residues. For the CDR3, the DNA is TGTGCCAGCTCACCACCTTCTGTCCGTGAAGCTTTCTTT. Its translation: CASSPPSVREAFF.

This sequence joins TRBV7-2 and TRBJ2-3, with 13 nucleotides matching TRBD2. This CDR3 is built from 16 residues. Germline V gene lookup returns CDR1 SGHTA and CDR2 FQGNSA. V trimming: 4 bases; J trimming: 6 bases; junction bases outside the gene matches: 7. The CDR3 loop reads CASSSIGLAGVDTQYF. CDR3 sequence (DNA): TGTGCCAGCAGCTCGATTGGACTAGCGGGGGTGGATACGCAGTATTTT.

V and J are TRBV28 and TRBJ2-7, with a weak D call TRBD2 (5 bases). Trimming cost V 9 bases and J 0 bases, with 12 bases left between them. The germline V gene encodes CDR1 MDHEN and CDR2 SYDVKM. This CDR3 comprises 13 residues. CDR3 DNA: TGTGCCAGTACACCACTAGACTCCTACGAGCAGTACTTC. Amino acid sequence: CASTPLDSYEQYF.

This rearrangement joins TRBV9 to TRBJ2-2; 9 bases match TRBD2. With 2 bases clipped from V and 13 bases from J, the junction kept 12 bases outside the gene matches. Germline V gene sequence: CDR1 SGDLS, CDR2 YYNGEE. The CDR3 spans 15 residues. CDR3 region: CASSVTPLAGEGLFF. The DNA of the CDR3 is TGTGCCAGCAGCGTTACTCCATTAGCGGGAGAGGGGCTGTTTTTT.

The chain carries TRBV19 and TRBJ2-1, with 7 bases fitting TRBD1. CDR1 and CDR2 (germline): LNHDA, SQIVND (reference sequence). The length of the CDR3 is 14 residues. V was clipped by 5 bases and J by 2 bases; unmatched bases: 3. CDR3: CASSSDRAYNEQFF. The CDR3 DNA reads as TGTGCCAGTAGTTCCGACAGGGCCTACAATGAGCAGTTCTTC.

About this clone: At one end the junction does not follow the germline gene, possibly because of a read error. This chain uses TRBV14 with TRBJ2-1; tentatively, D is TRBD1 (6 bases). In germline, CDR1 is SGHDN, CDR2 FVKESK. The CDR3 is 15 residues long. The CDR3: CASTQTHRVLNEQFF. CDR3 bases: TGTGCCAGCACCCAAACGCACAGGGTTCTGAATGAGCAGTTCTTC.

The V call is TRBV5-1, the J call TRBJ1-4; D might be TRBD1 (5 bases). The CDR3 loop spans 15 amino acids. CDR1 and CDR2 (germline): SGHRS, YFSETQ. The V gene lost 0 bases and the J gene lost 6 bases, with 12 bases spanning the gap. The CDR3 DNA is TGCGCCAGCAGCTTGGAAACAGGTCGGGATGAAAAACTGTTTTTT. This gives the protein CASSLETGRDEKLFF.

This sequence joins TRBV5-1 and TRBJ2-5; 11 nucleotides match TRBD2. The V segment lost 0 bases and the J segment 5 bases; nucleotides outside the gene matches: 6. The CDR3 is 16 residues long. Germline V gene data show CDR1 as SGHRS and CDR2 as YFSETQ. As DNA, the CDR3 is TGCGCCAGCAGCTTGGCCGTTAGCGGGGGGGCGGAGACCCAGTACTTC. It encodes CASSLAVSGGAETQYF. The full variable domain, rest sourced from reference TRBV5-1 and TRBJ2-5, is KAGVTQTPRYLIKTRGQQVTLSCSPISGHRSVSWYQQTPGQGLQFLFEYFSETQRNKGNFPGRFSGRQFSNSRSEMNVSTLELGDSALYLCASSLAVSGGAETQYFGPGTRLLVL.

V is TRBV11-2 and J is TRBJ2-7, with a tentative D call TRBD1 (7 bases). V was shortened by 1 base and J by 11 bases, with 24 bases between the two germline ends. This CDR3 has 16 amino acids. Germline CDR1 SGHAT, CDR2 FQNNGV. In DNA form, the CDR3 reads TGTGCCAGCAGCTTAGGGCGGTTGGGACAGAAGGAGGGGGAGTACTTC. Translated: CASSLGRLGQKEGEYF.

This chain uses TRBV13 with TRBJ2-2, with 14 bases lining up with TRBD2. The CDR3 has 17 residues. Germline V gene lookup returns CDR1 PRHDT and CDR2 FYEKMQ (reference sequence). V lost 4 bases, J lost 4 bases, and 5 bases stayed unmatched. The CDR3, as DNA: TGTGCCAGCAGCTCCGGGACTAGCGGGAGCGGCACCGGGGAGCTGTTTTTT. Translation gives CASSSGTSGSGTGELFF.

CDR3 loop: CASSLAGGIPEAFF. CDR3 nucleotide sequence: TGTGCCAGCAGCTTAGCGGGGGGGATCCCTGAAGCTTTCTTT. This chain joins TRBV7-9 and TRBJ1-1; D possibly corresponds to TRBD1 (5 bases). The CDR3 extends over 14 amino acids. Germline V gene sequence: CDR1 SEHNR, CDR2 FQNEAQ (reference sequence). V shed 0 bases and J shed 6 bases, with 11 bases lying between them.

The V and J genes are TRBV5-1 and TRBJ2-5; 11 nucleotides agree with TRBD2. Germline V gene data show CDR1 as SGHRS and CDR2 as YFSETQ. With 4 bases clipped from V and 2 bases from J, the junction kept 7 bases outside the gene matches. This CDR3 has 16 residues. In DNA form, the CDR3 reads TGCGCCAGCAGCCTGGGGACTAGCGGTACTCAAGAGACCCAGTACTTC. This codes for CASSLGTSGTQETQYF.

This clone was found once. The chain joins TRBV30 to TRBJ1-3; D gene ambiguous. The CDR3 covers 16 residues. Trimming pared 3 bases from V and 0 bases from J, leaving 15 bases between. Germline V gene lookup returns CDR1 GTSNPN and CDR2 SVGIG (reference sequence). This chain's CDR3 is CAWRFSGGFSGNTIYF. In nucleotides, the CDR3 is TGTGCCTGGAGGTTTTCCGGCGGGTTCTCTGGAAACACCATATATTTT.